This T cell receptor beta chain originates from a study of Graves' ophthalmopathy and Graves' hyperthyroidism (dated by TCRdb to 2016 to 2018). Concerning the study at large: Stable hyperthyroidism was defined as no progression to ophthalmopathy within 18 months of follow-up. TCR beta repertoire signatures were used to distinguish Graves' ophthalmopathy from Graves' hyperthyroidism and to predict progression to ophthalmopathy. In total, 135 blood samples were TCR-sequenced: 40 to 45 ophthalmopathy, under 80 hyperthyroidism and around 17 hyperthyroidism-to-ophthalmopathy patients. To explore V-J signatures distinguishing ophthalmopathy from hyperthyroidism, a discovery set of around 97 patients (fewer than 45 ophthalmopathy, 57 stable hyperthyroidism) was enrolled. The independent validation cohort included around 19 hyperthyroidism patients plus 17 patients who later progressed from hyperthyroidism to ophthalmopathy. In over 5 hyperthyroidism patients, the T-cell repertoire of thyroid tissue was compared with the T-cell repertoire of blood. Following sampling, methimazole starting at 30 mg daily was administered to hyperthyroidism patients, and high-dose intravenous methylprednisolone was administered to ophthalmopathy patients.

Hyperthyroidism patients were newly diagnosed, were aged 18 to 65 years, and had a disease duration under 2 months. Patients with other autoimmune diseases, uncontrolled infections, pregnancy or lactation were excluded from the study. Diagnosis relied on clinical symptoms, serum thyroxine, TRAb, thyroid ultrasound and orbital computed tomography. Total RNA was extracted with Trizol reagent and quality-checked on an Agilent 2100 Bioanalyzer. A word on this clonotype: Which antigen it targets is not known. An end of the junction does not agree with germline; a read error may underlie this.

For repertoire sequencing, TCR beta CDR3 regions were amplified from RNA transcripts. The first round of RT-PCR was done with HTBI primers and the Qiagen OneStep RT-PCR kit, and was followed by a second round of multiplex PCR, then size selection and purification. Libraries were sequenced paired-end with 100 bp reads on an Illumina HiSeq2000. The paper's data handling went like this. Reads were processed with SOAPnuke, discarding reads with adapters, uncalled bases, mean Phred below 15, or no exact constant-primer or identifier match. High-quality paired reads were merged with COPE v1.2.5. Unique nucleotide sequences were defined as clonotypes and aligned to IMGT TRB V, D and J references using MiTCR v1.1. Only V-J combinations with frequency above 0.0001 were analysed, covering approximately 99% of repertoires. A TCR clonal expansion and chaos score per V-J combination was defined as the ratio of F50 clonal expansion to chaos observed in the TCRdist matrix. Welch's t-statistics and random forest were used to reduce the features to around 13 V-J combinations, which were then used as input to a naive Bayes classifier. Thyroid-blood repertoire similarity was quantified with the Morisita-Horn index. The public reads were quality trimmed at Q25 with fastp and then assembled into clones with MiXCR by TCRdb, keeping productive beta chains. Here each entry gathers all rows of one CDR3 protein and keeps the most common genes and DNA. What appears here as the V and J calls and clone size reflects TCRdb's work, not the paper's. The sample includes roughly 1.1 million distinct CDR3 sequences, with 35% to 40% observed a single time. Clones ranked in the top ten supply approximately 10% of the sample.

The germline V gene sets CDR1 to WSHSY and CDR2 to SAAADI. The CDR3 spans 11 residues, from the cysteine through the phenylalanine. Solely the CDR3 DNA is kept, with 33 bases framed from the first base. The paper as a whole reports these results and caveats: In validation, the model predicted ophthalmopathy progression with 55% to 71% sensitivity and roughly 78% specificity; more than ten predicted patients were CT-confirmed with GO in a median of about 6.1 months. Ophthalmopathy was separated from stable hyperthyroidism by the 13-signature model with roughly 88% sensitivity and 81.08% specificity in cross-validation and with 80%/75% in the test set. Sample size was not predetermined statistically, and investigators were not blinded to group allocation. Among expanded thyroid clonotypes with frequency above 0.001, most also showed up in blood, which suggests that blood repertoires may reflect the thyroid immune response.

The receptor comes from an adult man with Graves' hyperthyroidism. Material for sequencing was peripheral blood or thyroid tissue (not recorded which). This chain joins TRBV10-2 to TRBJ1-1; matching of 5 bases hints at TRBD1 as the D gene. The CDR3 protein sequence reads: CASSEEGLAFF. DNA sequence: TGTGCCAGCAGTGAAGAGGGGTTGGCTTTCTTT.